The source of this T cell receptor (beta chain) is a study of graft-versus-host responses after intestinal transplantation. Findings and limits, study-wide: Circulating GvH clones peaking coincided with falling HvG clones soon after transplant. GvH clones turned up in recipient marrow; some had shown up first in ileum or blood.

With regard to this clone: The antigen is unknown.

The repertoire was sequenced with immunoSEQ multiplex PCR; TCRdb's copy has only in-frame clones and lacks some. This table holds about 120,000 clones, around 92% found once. The V gene's germline CDR1 is SGDLS and CDR2 YYNGEE. The ends lost 0 bases at V and 5 bases at J; junction bases unmatched: 7. The CDR3 has 16 amino acids. The chain carries TRBV9 and TRBJ2-2; TRBD2 aligns across 7 bases. The sequencing used unstimulated CD8+ T cells sorted from spleen or lymph node cells, collected before transplant. The origin of this receptor is a human donor who was the organ donor for an intestinal transplant. The chain's CDR3 is CASSVGMSGMTGELFF. The CDR3 DNA reads TGTGCCAGCAGCGTAGGAATGAGCGGGATGACCGGGGAGCTGTTTTTT. The full variable domain, in which reference TRBV9 and TRBJ2-2 provide the parts outside the CDR3, is DSGVTQTPKHLITATGQRVTLRCSPRSGDLSVYWYQQSLDQGLQFLIQYYNGEERAKGNILERFSAQQFPDLHSELNLSSLELGDSALYFCASSVGMSGMTGELFFGEGSRLTVL.